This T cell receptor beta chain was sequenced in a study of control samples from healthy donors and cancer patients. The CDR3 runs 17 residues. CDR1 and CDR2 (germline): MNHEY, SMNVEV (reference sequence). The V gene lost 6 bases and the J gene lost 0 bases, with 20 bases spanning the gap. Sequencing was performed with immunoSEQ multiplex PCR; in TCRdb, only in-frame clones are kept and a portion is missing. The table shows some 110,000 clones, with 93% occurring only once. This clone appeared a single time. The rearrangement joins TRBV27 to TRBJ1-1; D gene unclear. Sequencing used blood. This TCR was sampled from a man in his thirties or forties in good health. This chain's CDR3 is CASSLTGLESMNTEAFF. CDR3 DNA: TGTGCCAGCAGCTTAACCGGACTGGAATCCATGAACACTGAAGCTTTCTTT.